Detailed here is one T cell receptor (beta chain). Its matching antigen is unknown. The data derive from a study of spatial heterogeneity in lung cancer. On the study more broadly: Taken at a median of around 22 months after resection, follow-up PBMC samples underwent sequencing when available. There were, on average, more than ten raw-read appearances for each unique TCR and UMI combination. Study-level findings and limits: Follow-up blood showed ubiquitous expanded tumor TCRs less than blood at resection did.

V lost 0 bases to trimming and J lost 4 bases, with 12 bases between them. Looked up from germline, CDR1 is SGDLS and CDR2 is YYNGEE. The CDR3 has 15 residues. Time point: blood at routine non-recurrence follow-up after resection. Tumor, nontumor lung or frozen PBMC supplied whole RNA that was sequenced unsorted. Carried by each TCR cDNA molecule was a unique molecular identifier. TCRdb called the 5' RACE reads again in MiXCR, with one record for every CDR3 protein. There are roughly 120,000 distinct CDR3 sequences in the sample; more than 10% occur only once, and around 16% lies in the top ten. The source of this sequence is a male donor with early-stage non-small cell lung cancer. This chain connects TRBV9 to TRBJ2-3, with D unclear. Sample: PBMCs, taken at follow-up. As DNA, the CDR3 is TGTGCCAGCAGCGTAGTAGGTGTGACCGCAGATACGCAGTATTTT. It encodes CASSVVGVTADTQYF.